These 17 T cell receptor beta chains originate from one sample sequenced in a study of vaccination effects on CD4 cells after COVID-19. Before sequencing, viral peptide pools were used by the ViraFEST assay to expand antigen-specific CD4+ T cells. Scientists isolated CD4+ T cells after a roughly nine-day culture period ended. Vaccinees lacked prior SARS-CoV-2 infection and tested negative for nucleocapsid antibodies. These receptors' targets are unknown. Libraries were prepared by immunoSEQ multiplex PCR; TCRdb keeps only in-frame clonotypes and omits some of them. The table lists roughly 41,000 clones, about 66% of them singletons. The starting material was CD4+ T cells from PBMCs cultured with HCoV-OC43 spike peptides, obtained before COVID-19 vaccination. The subset here: HCoV-OC43 spike overlapping peptide pool stimulation. The receptors shown here come from a human donor who received a COVID-19 vaccine.

V gene TRBV3-1 (or the pseudogene TRBV3-2) combines with J gene TRBJ2-5; maybe TRBD1 (6 bases). The germline V gene encodes CDR1 LGHDT and CDR2 YNNKEL (reference sequence). This CDR3 is built from 14 residues. The germline V and J ends were trimmed by 5 bases and 4 bases, with 14 bases remaining between them. The CDR3: CASSLSGVVETQYF. The CDR3 DNA reads as TGTGCCAGCAGCTTATCAGGGGTTGTAGAGACCCAGTACTTC.

J is TRBJ2-4 and V is TRBV7-9; D might be TRBD2 (6 bases). This CDR3 contains 17 residues. Germline CDR1 is SEHNR and CDR2 is FQNEAQ (reference sequence). V shed 4 bases and J shed 0 bases, with 16 bases lying between them. The CDR3 is CASSSAIIGGAKNIQYF. The CDR3 nucleotides are TGTGCCAGCAGCTCTGCCATAATCGGGGGAGCCAAAAACATTCAGTACTTC.

This chain links TRBV7-8 with TRBJ2-7; maybe TRBD1 (6 bases). Germline V gives CDR1 SGHVS, CDR2 FQNEAQ. Deletions cut 2 bases from V and 8 bases from J, with 16 bases between. The CDR3 covers 14 residues. The CDR3 region is CASSLLGWTEKQYF. In DNA form, the CDR3 reads TGTGCCAGCAGCTTATTGGGATGGACAGAGAAGCAGTACTTC.

The chain uses TRBV5-1 and TRBJ2-7; possibly TRBD1 for D (6 bases). This CDR3 comprises 16 residues. CDR1 is SGHRS, CDR2 YFSETQ, per germline. The germline V and J ends were trimmed by 4 bases and 3 bases, with 20 bases remaining between them. CDR3 in amino acids: CASSVNPGTTLYEQYF. CDR3 nucleotide sequence: TGCGCCAGCAGCGTAAACCCCGGGACAACACTCTACGAGCAGTACTTC.

The chain couples TRBV7-9 to TRBJ1-1; D is possibly TRBD1 (6 bases). V lost 8 bases and J 5 bases, leaving 9 bases between the germline ends. CDR1 SEHNR and CDR2 FQNEAQ come from the germline V gene (reference sequence). This CDR3 has 11 amino acids. CDR3 amino acids: CASEGGTEAFF. The CDR3 nucleotides are TGTGCCAGCGAAGGGGGTACTGAAGCTTTCTTT. The full variable domain, rest sourced from reference TRBV7-9 and TRBJ1-1, is DTGVSQNPRHKITKRGQNVTFRCDPISEHNRLYWYRQTLGQGPEFLTYFQNEAQLEKSRLLSDRFSAERPKGSFSTLEIQRTEQGDSAMYLCASEGGTEAFFGQGTRLTVV.

This clone was detected a few times. The V call is TRBV19, the J call TRBJ1-5, with 7 nucleotides matching TRBD1. The CDR3 length is 16 residues. The germline CDR1 and CDR2 sequences are LNHDA and SQIVND (reference sequence). V was pared by 4 bases and J by 0 bases, with 6 bases of the junction left unmatched. CDR3 amino acids: CASSKDRSFSNQPQHF. CDR3 DNA: TGTGCCAGTAGTAAGGACAGGAGTTTTAGCAATCAGCCCCAGCATTTT.

This chain uses TRBV12-5 with TRBJ2-3, with TRBD2 matching over 8 bases. The CDR3 has 16 amino acids. Germline V CDR1 and CDR2: LGHNT, FRNRAP. Trimming removed 6 bases from V and 1 base from J; junction bases left unmatched: 9. The DNA of the CDR3 is TGTGCTAGTGGAGAAAGCGGGAGATGGGGCACAGATACGCAGTATTTT. This codes for CASGESGRWGTDTQYF.

The rearrangement joins TRBV3-1 (or the pseudogene TRBV3-2) to TRBJ1-4; maybe TRBD1 (5 bases). Trimming shortened V by 4 bases and J by 10 bases, and 13 bases separated the two germline ends. Germline-derived CDR1 and CDR2 are LGHDT and YNNKEL (reference sequence). The CDR3 contains 13 residues. The CDR3 region has the DNA TGTGCCAGCAGCCCCAAGGTTGGGGGAAAACTGTTTTTT. Amino acid sequence: CASSPKVGGKLFF.

The chain joins TRBV6-5 to TRBJ1-2; a possible D gene is TRBD1 (6 bases). Trimming took off 6 bases at V and 0 bases at J, with 11 bases between the two ends. This CDR3 comprises 14 residues. Per germline, CDR1 MNHEY and CDR2 SVGAGI. The CDR3, as DNA: TGTGCCAGCAGACAACAGGGCTCTAACTATGGCTACACCTTC. Translation gives CASRQQGSNYGYTF.

This clone was counted a single time. The chain recombines TRBV12-3 or TRBV12-4 with TRBJ1-1; D uncertain. The V gene lost 5 bases and the J gene lost 1 base, with 8 bases spanning the gap. The CDR3 extends over 13 amino acids. The CDR3 DNA follows: TGTGCCAGCAGTCTGAGTGAGAACACTGAAGCTTTCTTT. The encoded protein is CASSLSENTEAFF.

The genes are TRBV28 and TRBJ1-1; TRBD1 is a possible D gene (5 bases). V shed 3 bases and J shed 1 base, with 6 bases lying between them. Germline V gives CDR1 MDHEN, CDR2 SYDVKM. This CDR3 has 13 amino acids. Here the CDR3 reads CASSFQGNTEAFF. DNA for the CDR3: TGTGCCAGCAGTTTCCAGGGGAACACTGAAGCTTTCTTT.

The chain employs TRBV21-1 and TRBJ2-7; the table calls TRBD2, which could not be checked here. TRBV21-1 is a documented pseudogene. There are 13 residues in the CDR3. The CDR3: CASSPEGRCEQYF. The CDR3 DNA reads TGTGCCAGCAGCCCCGAGGGCCGATGTGAGCAGTACTTC.

There are a few counts of this clone. The J gene is TRBJ1-1, the V gene TRBV7-9, with TRBD1 matching 7 bases. Trimming took 2 bases from V and 3 from J; bases not matched to a gene: 6. Germline lookup yields CDR1 SEHNR and CDR2 FQNEAQ (reference sequence). The CDR3 is 15 amino acids. The CDR3 spells CASSLRGQEDTEAFF. CDR3 DNA: TGTGCCAGCAGCTTACGAGGACAGGAAGACACTGAAGCTTTCTTT. Full variable domain (outside the CDR3, taken from reference TRBV7-9 and TRBJ1-1): DTGVSQNPRHKITKRGQNVTFRCDPISEHNRLYWYRQTLGQGPEFLTYFQNEAQLEKSRLLSDRFSAERPKGSFSTLEIQRTEQGDSAMYLCASSLRGQEDTEAFFGQGTRLTVV.

The genes are TRBV3-1 (or the pseudogene TRBV3-2) and TRBJ2-7, with TRBD2 matching 16 bases. V dropped 2 bases and J dropped 6; count of bases not matched to a gene: 13. This CDR3 is built from 19 residues. Germline assignment: CDR1 LGHDT and CDR2 YNNKEL (reference sequence). CDR3 loop: CASSQIPSMGLAGGPEQYF. CDR3 DNA: TGTGCCAGCAGCCAAATCCCTTCTATGGGACTAGCGGGAGGGCCCGAGCAGTACTTC.

The rearrangement joins TRBV19 to TRBJ1-2, with D perhaps TRBD1 (6 bases). Germline CDR1 LNHDA, CDR2 SQIVND (reference sequence). The V and J ends lost 1 base and 8 bases respectively, with 20 bases between them. CDR3 size: 16 residues. CDR3 sequence (DNA): TGTGCCAGTAGTATAGCCCCATACACAGGGCTGGGAGGCTACACCTTC. It translates to CASSIAPYTGLGGYTF.

The rearrangement joins TRBV5-1 to TRBJ2-3; 9 bases are a match to TRBD2. Germline CDR1 SGHRS, CDR2 YFSETQ. The CDR3 contains 16 residues. The V and J ends lost 1 base and 3 bases, in that order; junction bases with no gene match: 6. The CDR3 DNA sequence: TGCGCCAGCAGCTTGCTAGCGGGGTCGGAGACAGATACGCAGTATTTT. Its translation: CASSLLAGSETDTQYF.

The chain links TRBV19 to TRBJ2-3; 7 bases fit TRBD2. The CDR3 is 14 residues long. V trimming: 5 bases; J trimming: 5 bases; junction bases outside the gene matches: 7. CDR1 LNHDA and CDR2 SQIVND come from the germline V gene (reference sequence). The CDR3 here is CASSVREFGDTQYF. The CDR3 region has the DNA TGTGCCAGTAGTGTGCGGGAGTTTGGAGATACGCAGTATTTT.